Described below is a single T cell receptor (beta chain) sequence and its context. No antigen is known for it. The DNA ends 3 residues before the CDR3 does, and the rest of the CDR3 is filled in from the germline J gene. The data belong to a study of T cell clonality in common variable immunodeficiency. Study-wide results and limits: Common variable immunodeficiency TCR beta sequences reportedly had fewer deletions and N-nucleotide insertions.

Clones were sequenced by immunoSEQ multiplex PCR, and TCRdb holds only the in-frame ones, with some missing. Altogether 26,000 or so clones were found in the sample, and no singletons occur. V was clipped by 4 bases and J by 3 bases, with 11 bases between them. Per germline, CDR1 SGHRS and CDR2 YFSETQ. The CDR3 has 14 residues. The receptor's source is a human donor with common variable immunodeficiency. The J gene is TRBJ1-5, the V gene TRBV5-1, with TRBD1 as a possible D gene (6 bases). Specimen: peripheral blood mononuclear cells. CDR3 DNA (partial): TGCGCCAGCAGCACCGGACAGTTCAATCAGCCC. This sequence encodes CASSTGQFNQP. The full-length CDR3 reads as CASSTGQFNQPQHF.